The 25 T cell receptor beta chains in this list originate from one sample, sequenced in a study of OX40 agonist ivuxolimab in advanced cancers. Measured with immunoSEQ multiplex PCR; TCRdb has only the in-frame clones, and not every one. The sample carries roughly 60,000 clones, approximately 89% recorded once. This material consisted of CD4+ or CD8+ T cells sorted from blood, taken in a trial of the OX40 agonist ivuxolimab. The origin of the receptors is an adult with an advanced solid tumor such as melanoma, head and neck, liver or kidney cancer.

The chain is built from TRBV30 and TRBJ2-5; possible D gene TRBD1, 7 bases. CDR3 length: 13 residues. V lost 2 bases and J 4 bases, leaving 11 bases between the germline ends. Germline V gene data show CDR1 as GTSNPN and CDR2 as SVGIG (reference sequence). Here the CDR3 DNA reads TGTGCCTGGAGTCCTCAGGGGGGAGAGACCCAGTACTTC. Protein sequence: CAWSPQGGETQYF.

The rearrangement uses TRBV12-5 and TRBJ2-1; 8 bases align to TRBD2. V trimming: 5 bases; J trimming: 2 bases; junction bases outside the gene matches: 5. The germline V gene has CDR1 LGHNT and CDR2 FRNRAP. This CDR3 comprises 15 residues. The CDR3 DNA sequence: TGTGCTAGTGGTGCTACTAGCGGAGCCTACAATGAGCAGTTCTTC. It yields the protein CASGATSGAYNEQFF.

The J gene is TRBJ2-2, the V gene TRBV6-5, with 7 bases matching TRBD2. Germline assignment: CDR1 MNHEY and CDR2 SVGAGI. With 7 bases clipped from V and 7 bases from J, the junction kept 12 bases outside the gene matches. This CDR3 has 15 residues. CDR3 sequence (DNA): TGTGCCAGCACCCCGGGGGGAGGGGTACACGGGGAGCTGTTTTTT. Protein product: CASTPGGGVHGELFF.

This sequence joins TRBV18 and TRBJ2-1, with 14 bases lining up with TRBD2. The germline V gene has CDR1 KGHSH and CDR2 LQKENI. The CDR3 sequence is 17 residues long. V was pared by 5 bases and J by 13 bases, with 16 bases of the junction left unmatched. CDR3 sequence: CASSFTPGLAGEGRQFF. The CDR3 DNA follows: TGTGCCAGCTCATTTACTCCGGGACTAGCGGGAGAAGGGAGACAGTTCTTC.

This clone was seen only once. The J gene is TRBJ2-7, the V gene TRBV7-7, with 8 bases aligning to TRBD2. V lost 5 bases and J lost 7; bases outside the gene matches: 13. CDR3 length equals 15 residues. Germline CDR1 is SSHAT and CDR2 is FNYEAQ (reference sequence). CDR3 in DNA: TGTGCCAGCAGCCCCCAGGCGGGGGGACTGGCGGAGCAGTACTTC. Its translation is CASSPQAGGLAEQYF.

J is TRBJ1-2 and V is TRBV6-5, with a tentative D call TRBD1 (6 bases). V gave up 6 bases and J gave up 8 bases, with 16 bases separating them. In germline, CDR1 is MNHEY, CDR2 SVGAGI. The CDR3 is made up of 13 amino acids. CDR3 nucleotide sequence: TGTGCCAGCAGCTCTGGGACAAGAATAGGCTACACCTTC. Its translation: CASSSGTRIGYTF.

The DNA for the CDR3 is TGTGCCAGCAGCCGAAGCGGGAGACACACCGGGGAGCTGTTTTTT. It yields the protein CASSRSGRHTGELFF. The V call is TRBV7-9, the J call TRBJ2-2, with 8 bases matching TRBD2. CDR3 length: 15 amino acids. Germline lookup yields CDR1 SEHNR and CDR2 FQNEAQ (reference sequence). J gave up 3 bases and V 5 bases, and 5 bases lay outside the gene matches.

The chain uses TRBV5-4 and TRBJ2-5, with D perhaps TRBD2 (5 bases). With 1 base removed from V and 2 bases from J, the gap between germline ends came to 9 bases. CDR1 is SGHNT, CDR2 YYREEE, per germline (reference sequence). CDR3 length: 14 amino acids. The CDR3 DNA sequence: TGTGCCAGCAGCTTGAGTCAGCGGCAAGAGACCCAGTACTTC. Protein: CASSLSQRQETQYF.

The chain combines TRBV19 with TRBJ1-2; 8 positions agree with TRBD1. CDR3 length: 17 residues. Germline values: CDR1 LNHDA, CDR2 SQIVND (reference sequence). V lost 4 bases to trimming and J lost 3 bases; unmatched junction nucleotides: 13. CDR3 sequence reads: CASSTGGADRVHYGYTF. CDR3 in DNA: TGTGCCAGTAGTACCGGGGGGGCGGACAGGGTTCACTATGGCTACACCTTC.

The gene calls are TRBV30 and TRBJ2-3; D is uncertain. Germline V CDR1 and CDR2: GTSNPN, SVGIG (reference sequence). The CDR3 loop spans 12 amino acids. Trimming stripped 0 bases from V and 5 bases from J, with 6 bases between. Written as DNA, the CDR3 is TGTGCCTGGAGTGTGAGCGTAGATACGCAGTATTTT. Amino acid sequence: CAWSVSVDTQYF. Based on the CDR3 plus reference TRBV30 and TRBJ2-3, the full variable domain is SQTIHQWPATLVQPVGSPLSLECTVEGTSNPNLYWYRQAAGRGLQLLFYSVGIGQISSEVPQNLSASRPQDRQFILSSKKLLLSDSGFYLCAWSVSVDTQYFGPGTRLTVL.

The chain links TRBV18 to TRBJ1-1; 11 nucleotides line up with TRBD1. Germline-derived CDR1 and CDR2 are KGHSH and LQKENI. Trimming cost V 3 bases and J 1 base; bases outside gene matches: 10. The CDR3 runs to 18 residues. CDR3 bases: TGTGCCAGCTCACCGACATGGACAGGGGGCGCGGGGAACACTGAAGCTTTCTTT. Translation gives CASSPTWTGGAGNTEAFF. Looking up the rest from reference TRBV18 and TRBJ1-1 gives the full variable domain: NAGVMQNPRHLVRRRGQEARLRCSPMKGHSHVYWYRQLPEEGLKFMVYLQKENIIDESGMPKERFSAEFPKEGPSILRIQQVVRGDSAAYFCASSPTWTGGAGNTEAFFGQGTRLTVV.

This clone appeared once. This chain joins TRBV5-1 and TRBJ2-5, with no clear D. V dropped 0 bases and J dropped 2 bases, with 8 bases sitting between them. Per germline, CDR1 SGHRS and CDR2 YFSETQ. The length of the CDR3 is 14 residues. The chain's CDR3 is CASSLGGQQETQYF. Written as DNA, the CDR3 is TGCGCCAGCAGCTTGGGTGGGCAACAAGAGACCCAGTACTTC.

The J gene is TRBJ2-7, the V gene TRBV25-1, with TRBD2 matching 7 bases. CDR1 MGHDK and CDR2 SYGVNS come from the germline V gene. Losses at the gene ends were 4 bases for V and 5 bases for J; bases not matched to a gene: 11. The length of the CDR3 is 15 residues. The CDR3 sequence is CASSVLGGSLDEQYF. The CDR3 nucleotides are TGTGCCAGCAGTGTATTAGGCGGGAGTCTCGACGAGCAGTACTTC.

This rearrangement joins TRBV2 to TRBJ2-1, with 11 bases fitting TRBD2. J was trimmed by 3 bases and V by 5 bases; bases with no gene match: 3. The CDR3 sequence is 15 residues long. Germline CDR1 and CDR2: SNHLY and FYNNEI. The CDR3 DNA reads as TGTGCCAGCAGTTTGACTAGCGGGATCTACAATGAGCAGTTCTTC. Amino acid sequence: CASSLTSGIYNEQFF.

The chain joins TRBV10-3 to TRBJ2-6, with TRBD1 matching 9 bases. CDR1 is ENHRY and CDR2 is SYGVKD in the germline V gene. There are 15 residues in the CDR3. The CDR3 nucleotides are TGTGCATACGGACAGGGGAGTTCCGGGGCCAACGTCCTGACTTTC. Its translation is CAYGQGSSGANVLTF.

This chain uses TRBV4-1 with TRBJ2-7; 10 nucleotides line up with TRBD1. The CDR3 spans 16 residues. The V and J ends lost 1 base and 3 bases, in that order; junction bases with no gene match: 6. Looked up from germline, CDR1 is MGHRA and CDR2 is YSYEKL. The CDR3 region is CASSQVAGQGLYEQYF. The CDR3 DNA is TGCGCCAGCAGCCAAGTCGCGGGACAGGGGCTCTACGAGCAGTACTTC.

The chain uses TRBV5-1 and TRBJ2-2, with TRBD2 identical over 7 bases. CDR1 SGHRS and CDR2 YFSETQ come from the germline V gene. V lost 1 base and J lost 3; bases outside the gene matches: 3. The CDR3 is made up of 15 amino acids. The DNA for the CDR3 is TGCGCCAGCAGCTTGCGCCTAGCGGACACCGGGGAGCTGTTTTTT. Translated: CASSLRLADTGELFF.

The rearrangement joins TRBV7-8 to TRBJ2-7; 11 bases line up with TRBD2. Germline V gene lookup returns CDR1 SGHVS and CDR2 FQNEAQ. The CDR3 consists of 15 residues. J lost 2 bases, V lost 5 bases, and 5 bases had no gene match. The CDR3 sequence: CASSRTSGPTYEQYF. CDR3 in DNA: TGTGCCAGCAGCCGGACTAGCGGGCCGACCTACGAGCAGTACTTC.

The chain employs TRBV7-9 and TRBJ1-1; no clear D gene. The germline V gene has CDR1 SEHNR and CDR2 FQNEAQ (reference sequence). V was clipped by 5 bases and J by 5 bases, with 12 bases between them. The CDR3 covers 13 residues. The CDR3 here is CASSPSVGTEAFF. CDR3 nucleotide sequence: TGTGCCAGCAGCCCGTCGGTTGGGACTGAAGCTTTCTTT.

Only a few counts were recorded for this clone. The gene calls are TRBV18 and TRBJ2-1; TRBD2 aligns across 8 bases. The ends lost 1 base at V and 4 bases at J; junction bases unmatched: 6. Germline CDR1 is KGHSH and CDR2 is LQKENI. This CDR3 comprises 16 residues. CDR3 DNA: TGTGCCAGCTCACCACAGTCTAGCGGGTCATACAATGAGCAGTTCTTC. This codes for CASSPQSSGSYNEQFF. Using reference TRBV18 and TRBJ2-1 for the parts outside the CDR3, the full variable domain is NAGVMQNPRHLVRRRGQEARLRCSPMKGHSHVYWYRQLPEEGLKFMVYLQKENIIDESGMPKERFSAEFPKEGPSILRIQQVVRGDSAAYFCASSPQSSGSYNEQFFGPGTRLTVL.

The chain combines TRBV30 with TRBJ2-7; 8 bases are a match to TRBD2. Germline V gives CDR1 GTSNPN, CDR2 SVGIG (reference sequence). This CDR3 region has 15 residues. J gave up 2 bases and V 2 bases, and 8 bases lay outside the gene matches. The DNA of the CDR3 is TGTGCCTGGAGTCCCCCCGGGACTAGAACCTACGAGCAGTACTTC. Its translation: CAWSPPGTRTYEQYF.

The V gene is TRBV7-8, the J gene TRBJ1-5; maybe TRBD1 (6 bases). Trimming stripped 2 bases from V and 0 bases from J, with 14 bases between. This CDR3 has 17 amino acids. CDR1 and CDR2 from the germline V gene are SGHVS and FQNEAQ. The CDR3 reads CASSLFSGALSNQPQHF. For the CDR3, the DNA is TGTGCCAGCAGCTTATTTTCAGGGGCCCTTAGCAATCAGCCCCAGCATTTT.

The J gene is TRBJ2-7, the V gene TRBV6-5; D tentatively fits TRBD1 or TRBD2 (5 bases each). The CDR3 is 13 amino acids. CDR1 and CDR2 (germline): MNHEY, SVGAGI. The V gene lost 6 bases and the J gene lost 0 bases, with 9 bases spanning the gap. CDR3 DNA: TGTGCCAGCAGCCCCGGGGCCTCCTACGAGCAGTACTTC. The encoded protein is CASSPGASYEQYF.

V and J are TRBV19 and TRBJ2-7; 8 bases fit TRBD2. CDR1 and CDR2 (germline): LNHDA, SQIVND (reference sequence). This CDR3 is 14 amino acids long. The V segment lost 6 bases and the J segment 6 bases; nucleotides outside the gene matches: 10. Written as DNA, the CDR3 is TGTGCCAGTAGGCTGGGACTAGAAGGATCCGAGCAGTACTTC. This sequence encodes CASRLGLEGSEQYF.

This CDR3 is CASRLTGTGSYEQYF. The CDR3 nucleotides are TGTGCCAGCAGATTGACCGGGACAGGGTCCTACGAGCAGTACTTC. The chain carries TRBV6-5 and TRBJ2-7; TRBD1 agrees at 9 bases. Germline CDR1 MNHEY, CDR2 SVGAGI. The ends lost 6 bases at V and 1 base at J; junction bases unmatched: 7. This CDR3 has 15 amino acids.